This TCR beta chain was retrieved from a study of T cell changes during pregnancy in multiple sclerosis. The assay was immunoSEQ multiplex PCR, and TCRdb's table has in-frame clones only and misses some. The data show 100,000 to 140,000 clones, with 85% to 95% seen just once and 0.78% held by the top ten. The germline V gene has CDR1 SGHRS and CDR2 YFSETQ. The CDR3 sequence is 15 residues long. V was pared by 5 bases and J by 6 bases, with 8 bases of the junction left unmatched. This receptor was obtained from a female donor in good health, enrolled as a control in a pregnancy study. Sequenced material: peripheral blood, taken in the third trimester of pregnancy. The V and J genes are TRBV5-1 and TRBJ2-1; TRBD1 matches at 10 bases. The CDR3 protein is CASRRIRTGGNEQFF. The CDR3 DNA follows: TGCGCCAGCAGGAGAATTCGGACAGGGGGCAATGAGCAGTTCTTC.